A selection of T cell receptor beta chains follows, all from one sample in a study of radiotherapy plus CTLA-4 blockade in lung cancer. Assay used: immunoSEQ multiplex PCR; TCRdb lists only in-frame clones, some missing. The table includes 30,000 to 45,000 clones, approximately 77% detected once. Sequencing used peripheral blood, obtained from a patient treated with radiotherapy plus ipilimumab. The source of these receptors is a human donor with non-small cell lung cancer who had stable disease on radiotherapy plus ipilimumab. The CDR3 runs from the conserved cysteine through the conserved F or W. A D gene is named only where the DNA matches it firmly. The listing skips clone size in some rows; elsewhere it reads once, few, many or a size class.

V	J	D	size	CDR3	DNA
TRBV9	TRBJ2-3	-	few	CASSVLKGPGDTQYF	TGTGCCAGCAGCGTATTGAAGGGGCCGGGAGATACGCAGTATTTT
TRBV18	TRBJ2-7	TRBD1	-	CASSPGTGSYEQYF	TGTGCCAGCTCACCGGGGACAGGGTCGTACGAGCAGTACTTC
TRBV28	TRBJ2-5	TRBD1	-	CALEDRVQETQYF	TGTGCCCTCGAGGACAGGGTCCAAGAGACCCAGTACTTC
TRBV6-1	TRBJ1-1	-	-	CASRNRVSGTEAFF	TGTGCCAGCAGGAACAGGGTAAGCGGCACTGAAGCTTTCTTT
TRBV28	TRBJ1-4	-	-	CASSSGGDAVGKLFF	TGTGCCAGCAGTTCCGGAGGAGATGCGGTAGGAAAACTGTTTTTT
TRBV11-1	TRBJ1-2	-	-	CASSLSGAGDYGYTF	TGTGCCAGCAGCTTATCCGGGGCAGGGGACTATGGCTACACCTTC
TRBV30	TRBJ2-5	-	-	CAWSGVRGETRYF	TGTGCCTGGAGTGGGGTTCGCGGCGAGACCCGGTACTTC
TRBV6-1	TRBJ1-1	TRBD1	-	CASSFRQGNTEAFF	TGTGCCAGCAGTTTCAGACAGGGGAACACTGAAGCTTTCTTT
TRBV5-4	TRBJ1-2	-	-	CASNTDNYGYTF	TGTGCCAGCAACACCGATAACTATGGCTACACCTTC
TRBV7-9	TRBJ1-1	TRBD1	-	CASRDRGSAEAFF	TGTGCCAGCAGGGACAGGGGCAGCGCTGAAGCTTTCTTT
TRBV2	TRBJ2-7	-	-	CASSENGEQYF	TGTGCCAGCAGTGAAAACGGCGAGCAGTACTTC
TRBV7-9	TRBJ1-1	-	few	CASSLGGEAFF	TGTGCCAGCAGCTTGGGGGGTGAAGCTTTCTTT
TRBV11-2	TRBJ1-2	-	-	CASSLPSYLGYTF	TGTGCCAGCAGCTTACCCTCCTACCTGGGCTACACCTTC
TRBV6-6	TRBJ1-2	-	-	CATRRGEGDTF	TGTGCCACCCGCCGGGGGGAAGGAGACACCTTC
TRBV2	TRBJ2-2	TRBD1	-	CASTPGQTNTGELFF	TGTGCCAGCACCCCGGGACAGACTAACACCGGGGAGCTGTTTTTT
TRBV25-1	TRBJ1-1	-	-	CASSESVPGVNTEAFF	TGTGCCAGCAGTGAATCTGTCCCAGGCGTGAACACTGAAGCTTTCTTT
TRBV5-6	TRBJ1-1	-	-	CASSPQSGHITEAFF	TGTGCCAGCAGCCCTCAATCCGGACATATCACTGAAGCTTTCTTT
TRBV7-9	TRBJ1-2	-	-	CASGPGGGLSGYTF	TGTGCCAGCGGCCCGGGCGGGGGCCTATCGGGCTACACCTTC
TRBV4-2	TRBJ1-2	-	-	CASILRGNANYGYTF	TGTGCCAGCATCCTGAGGGGGAATGCTAACTATGGCTACACCTTC
TRBV19	TRBJ2-7	TRBD2	-	CASSIGGGNYEQYF	TGTGCCAGTAGTATTGGCGGGGGAAACTACGAGCAGTACTTC
TRBV7-2	TRBJ2-7	TRBD2	-	CASSDRGGFSYEQYF	TGTGCCAGCAGCGATCGGGGGGGATTTTCCTACGAGCAGTACTTC
TRBV18	TRBJ2-1	TRBD1	-	CASSRGTGATYNEQFF	TGTGCCAGCTCACGAGGGACAGGGGCGACCTACAATGAGCAGTTCTTC
TRBV10-3	TRBJ1-2	-	medium-sized	CATSSTDDYGYTF	TGTGCCACCTCTTCCACAGACGACTATGGCTACACCTTC
TRBV25-1	TRBJ2-7	-	-	CASSELGRLYEQYF	TGTGCCAGCAGTGAATTGGGCAGGCTCTACGAGCAGTACTTC
TRBV6-1	TRBJ2-7	TRBD1	-	CASKVGQLRGEQYF	TGTGCCAGCAAAGTGGGACAGCTACGGGGCGAGCAGTACTTC
TRBV6-5	TRBJ2-7	-	-	CASGPLALTEQYF	TGTGCCAGCGGCCCCTTAGCATTGACTGAGCAGTACTTC
TRBV5-1	TRBJ2-7	TRBD1	few	CASSLAPGQGYEQYF	TGCGCCAGCAGCTTGGCCCCGGGACAGGGTTACGAGCAGTACTTC
TRBV7-2	TRBJ1-2	-	-	CASSLKFGVAYGYTF	TGTGCCAGCAGCTTAAAGTTCGGGGTCGCTTATGGCTACACCTTC
TRBV7-2	TRBJ1-5	-	-	CASSPGATQNQPQHF	TGTGCCAGCAGTCCAGGGGCCACCCAAAATCAGCCCCAGCATTTT
TRBV18	TRBJ1-3	-	-	CASSPQGGAGNTIYF	TGTGCCAGCTCACCACAGGGAGGTGCTGGAAACACCATATATTTT
TRBV18	TRBJ2-7	TRBD1	-	CASSPPTGLYEQYF	TGTGCCAGCTCACCCCCGACAGGGCTGTACGAGCAGTACTTC
TRBV19	TRBJ1-1	-	-	CASSIVPAKRNTEAFF	TGTGCCAGTAGTATTGTCCCCGCCAAGAGGAACACTGAAGCTTTCTTT
TRBV25-1	TRBJ1-1	-	-	CASSDGGALAFF	TGTGCCAGCAGTGACGGAGGGGCCCTAGCTTTCTTT
TRBV7-3	TRBJ2-1	-	few	CASSSGFDKFF	TGTGCCAGCAGCTCAGGGTTCGACAAGTTCTTC
TRBV7-2	TRBJ1-5	-	-	CASSSEPLKLQHF	TGTGCCAGCAGTTCCGAGCCGCTTAAACTCCAGCATTTT
TRBV2	TRBJ1-1	-	-	CASSDLSGNTEAFF	TGTGCCAGCAGTGATTTATCGGGGAACACTGAAGCTTTCTTT
TRBV6-6	TRBJ2-7	TRBD1	few	CASSTDRVSGEQYF	TGTGCCAGCAGTACGGACAGGGTGAGCGGCGAGCAGTACTTC
TRBV5-5	TRBJ2-3	TRBD1	few	CASSLGTGSDTQYF	TGTGCCAGCAGCTTAGGGACAGGGAGCGATACGCAGTATTTT
TRBV7-9	TRBJ1-2	-	-	CASSLEGGYGYTF	TGTGCCAGCAGCTTAGAAGGAGGGTATGGCTACACCTTC
TRBV7-2	TRBJ2-3	-	-	CASSPAAGDTQYF	TGTGCCAGCAGCCCCGCGGCAGGGGATACGCAGTATTTT
TRBV5-6	TRBJ1-2	TRBD1	-	CASSRSRDRGNYGYTF	TGTGCCAGCAGCCGGTCCCGGGACAGGGGAAACTATGGCTACACCTTC